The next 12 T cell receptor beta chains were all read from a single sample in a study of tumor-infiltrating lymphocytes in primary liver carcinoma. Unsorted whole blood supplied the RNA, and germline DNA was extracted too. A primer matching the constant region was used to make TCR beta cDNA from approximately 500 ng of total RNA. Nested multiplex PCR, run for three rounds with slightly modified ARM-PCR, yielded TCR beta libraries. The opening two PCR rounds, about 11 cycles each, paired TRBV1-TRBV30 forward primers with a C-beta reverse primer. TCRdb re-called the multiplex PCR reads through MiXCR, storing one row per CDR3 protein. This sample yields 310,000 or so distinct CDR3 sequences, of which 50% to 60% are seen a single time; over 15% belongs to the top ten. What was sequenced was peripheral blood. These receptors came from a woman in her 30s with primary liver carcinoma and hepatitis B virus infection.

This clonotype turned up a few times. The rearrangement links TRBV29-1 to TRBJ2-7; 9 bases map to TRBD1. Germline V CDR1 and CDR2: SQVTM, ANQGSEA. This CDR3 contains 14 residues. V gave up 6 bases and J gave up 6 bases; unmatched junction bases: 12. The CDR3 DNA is TGCAGCGTACAAGTTACAGGGGGCGAGGGCGAGCAGTACTTC. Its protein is CSVQVTGGEGEQYF.

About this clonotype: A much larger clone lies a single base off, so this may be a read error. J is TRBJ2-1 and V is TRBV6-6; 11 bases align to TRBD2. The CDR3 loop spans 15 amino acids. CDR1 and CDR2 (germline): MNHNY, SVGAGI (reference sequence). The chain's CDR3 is CASSPGTSGYNGQFF. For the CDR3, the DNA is TGTGCCAGCAGCCCCGGGACTAGCGGTTACAATGGGCAGTTCTTC.

This CDR3 is CATGSGSNTGELFF. The CDR3 DNA sequence: TGTGCCACCGGGAGCGGTTCGAACACCGGGGAGCTGTTTTTT. The chain has TRBV12-3 or TRBV12-4 and TRBJ2-2, with D possibly being TRBD2 (6 bases). This CDR3 has 14 residues. Trimming removed 10 bases at V and 0 bases at J, with 12 bases between.

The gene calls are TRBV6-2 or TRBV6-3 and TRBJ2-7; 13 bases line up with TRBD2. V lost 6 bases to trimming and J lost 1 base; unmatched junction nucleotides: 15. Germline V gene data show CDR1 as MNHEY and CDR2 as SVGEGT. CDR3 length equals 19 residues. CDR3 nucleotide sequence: TGTGCCAGCAGACACTCTCCGGGACTAGCGGGATACTCATCCTACGAGCAGTACTTC. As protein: CASRHSPGLAGYSSYEQYF.

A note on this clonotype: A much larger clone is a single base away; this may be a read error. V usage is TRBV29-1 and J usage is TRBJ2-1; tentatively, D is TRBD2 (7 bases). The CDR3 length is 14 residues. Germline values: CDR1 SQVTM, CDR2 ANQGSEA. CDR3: CIVVGGGIRNEQFF. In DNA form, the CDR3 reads TGCATCGTTGTAGGCGGGGGCATCCGCAATGAGCAGTTCTTC.

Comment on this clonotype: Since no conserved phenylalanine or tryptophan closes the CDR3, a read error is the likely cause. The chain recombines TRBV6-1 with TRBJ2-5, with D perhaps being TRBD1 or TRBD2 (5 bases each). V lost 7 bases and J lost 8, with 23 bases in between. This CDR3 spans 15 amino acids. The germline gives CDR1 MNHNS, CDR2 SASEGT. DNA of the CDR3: TGTGCCAGCATCGAAGGTGGGACGGGTCGAGTAACCCAGTACTTA. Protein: CASIEGGTGRVTQYL.

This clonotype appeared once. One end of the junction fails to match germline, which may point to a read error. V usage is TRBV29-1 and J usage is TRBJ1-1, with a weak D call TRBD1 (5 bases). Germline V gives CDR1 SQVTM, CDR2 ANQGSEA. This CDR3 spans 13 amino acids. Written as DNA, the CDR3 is TGCAGTGTTGTTATAAGGGGAAACATTGAAGCTTTCTTT. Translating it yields CSVVIRGNIEAFF.

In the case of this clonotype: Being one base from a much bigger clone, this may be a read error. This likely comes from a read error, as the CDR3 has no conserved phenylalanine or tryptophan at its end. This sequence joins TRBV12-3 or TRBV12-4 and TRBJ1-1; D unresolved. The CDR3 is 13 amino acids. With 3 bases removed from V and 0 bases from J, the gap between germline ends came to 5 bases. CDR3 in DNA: TGTGCCAGCAGTTTTACAGTGAACACTGAAGCTTTCTTA. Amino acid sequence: CASSFTVNTEAFL.

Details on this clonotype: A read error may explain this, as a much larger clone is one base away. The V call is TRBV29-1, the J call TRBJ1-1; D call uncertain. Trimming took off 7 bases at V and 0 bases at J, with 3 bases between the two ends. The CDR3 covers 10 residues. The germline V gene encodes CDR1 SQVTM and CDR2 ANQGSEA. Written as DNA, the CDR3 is TGCAGCGCTGTGAACACTGAAGCTTTCTTT. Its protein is CSAVNTEAFF.

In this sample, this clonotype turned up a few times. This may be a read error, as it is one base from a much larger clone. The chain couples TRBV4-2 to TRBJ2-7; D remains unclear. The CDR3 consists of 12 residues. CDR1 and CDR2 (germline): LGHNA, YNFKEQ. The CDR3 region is CVSSQEVRKQYF. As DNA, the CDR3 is TGTGTCAGCAGCCAAGAGGTGCGGAAGCAGTACTTC.

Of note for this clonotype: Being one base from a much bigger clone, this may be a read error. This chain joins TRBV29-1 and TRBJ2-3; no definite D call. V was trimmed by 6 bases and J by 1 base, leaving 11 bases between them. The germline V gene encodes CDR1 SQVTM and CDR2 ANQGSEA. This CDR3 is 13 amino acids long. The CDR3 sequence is CSVMTCGTDTQYF. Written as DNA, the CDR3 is TGCAGCGTCATGACTTGCGGCACAGATACGCAGTATTTT.

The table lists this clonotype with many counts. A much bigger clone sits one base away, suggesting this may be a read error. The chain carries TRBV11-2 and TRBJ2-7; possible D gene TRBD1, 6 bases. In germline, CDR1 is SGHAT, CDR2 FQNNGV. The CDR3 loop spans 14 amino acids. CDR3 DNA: TGTGCCAGCGGCTTGGGGACAAGCTCCTACGAGCAGTACTTC. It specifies CASGLGTSSYEQYF.